This T cell receptor beta chain was identified in a study of patients and donors after allogeneic stem cell transplantation. CDR3 length equals 15 residues. Germline V lookup: CDR1 SEHNR, CDR2 FQNEAQ (reference sequence). The V and J ends lost 5 bases and 1 base respectively, with 14 bases between them. This clonotype was observed a few times. TCRdb re-analysed the RT-PCR reads in MiXCR, keeping a single row per CDR3 protein. Of around 200,000 distinct CDR3 sequences listed, 35% to 45% are singletons. The chain links TRBV7-9 to TRBJ1-1; D is possibly TRBD1 (5 bases). The sample taken for sequencing was blood, either unsorted or a sorted T cell fraction (not recorded which). The sequence was obtained from a human donor who was either an allogeneic HSCT recipient or a stem cell or donor lymphocyte infusion donor (not recorded which). It is not recorded whose cells these are; they may come from a transplant donor. The CDR3 here is CASSRGWGENTEAFF. Written as DNA, the CDR3 is TGTGCCAGCAGCCGAGGATGGGGGGAGAACACTGAAGCTTTCTTT.